The present TCR beta chain was sequenced within a study of blood T cell repertoires in COVID-19. Study as a whole: The study drew acute and convalescent COVID-19 samples from the United States, Italy and Spain. From T cells, B-cell-depleted T cells, or PBMCs came the material, which was cDNA or gDNA.

Trimming removed 5 bases from V and 3 bases from J; junction bases left unmatched: 9. CDR3 length: 15 amino acids. Germline CDR1 MDHEN, CDR2 SYDVKM. Authors' methods: Amplification of reference gene primers provided the estimated nucleated cell counts. Assay: immunoSEQ multiplex PCR; the TCRdb copy retains only in-frame clones and omits some. V and J calls and clone size are copied from that table; D and trimming were computed from the DNA. In the table there are over 130,000 clones, around 85% of which are singletons. The receptor was derived from a man aged 45 to 65 with acute or convalescent COVID-19. The specimen sequenced was peripheral blood. This rearrangement joins TRBV28 to TRBJ2-7; 8 positions match TRBD2. The CDR3: CASSPGGSGNYEQYF. In nucleotides, the CDR3 is TGTGCCAGCAGTCCCGGCGGTAGCGGGAACTACGAGCAGTACTTC.